This T cell receptor beta chain originates from a study of prognosis after radiotherapy for stage I lung cancer. This clonotype is medium-sized by share. Two-round multiplex PCR, the amplification method, yielded TCR beta CDR3 from genomic DNA. Round one of PCR was performed, and it used primers specific to each TRBV and TRBJ gene. TCRdb re-called the multiplex PCR reads through MiXCR, storing one row per CDR3 protein. The data contain roughly 23,000 distinct CDR3 sequences, around 46% of them singletons. The sample was PBMCs, taken before or after stereotactic body radiation therapy (not recorded which). The source of this sequence is a donor aged 50 or older with non-small cell lung cancer.

CDR3 loop: CASSGGSSYEQYF. CDR3 in DNA: TGCGCCAGCAGCGGAGGGAGTTCCTACGAGCAGTACTTC. This sequence joins TRBV5-1 and TRBJ2-7; D possibly corresponds to TRBD2 (6 bases). CDR1 and CDR2 (germline): SGHRS, YFSETQ. The CDR3 runs to 13 residues. Between the trimmed V and J ends, which lost 4 bases and 1 base, there was a span of 9 bases. Supplemented by reference TRBV5-1 and TRBJ2-7, the full variable domain reads KAGVTQTPRYLIKTRGQQVTLSCSPISGHRSVSWYQQTPGQGLQFLFEYFSETQRNKGNFPGRFSGRQFSNSRSEMNVSTLELGDSALYLCASSGGSSYEQYFGPGTRLTVT.